This is a list of T cell receptor beta chains from one sample in a study of blood T cell repertoires in COVID-19. Clones were read by immunoSEQ multiplex PCR, and TCRdb kept only the in-frame ones, dropping some. The sample yields about 63,000 clones, 85% to 95% seen once. Sample: peripheral blood. Receptor source: a man aged 45-60 years with active COVID-19. The CDR3 runs from the conserved cysteine through the conserved F or W. D genes are given only for firm matches. The size entry is marked missing in some rows and otherwise reads once, few, many or a size class.

V gene	D gene	clone size	J gene	CDR3 DNA	CDR3 protein
TRBV7-9	TRBD1	-	TRBJ2-1	TGTGCCAGCAGCCTGGAGAGACAGGGGGCGAAGTTCTTC	CASSLERQGAKFF
TRBV27	-	-	TRBJ2-7	TGTGCCAGCAGTGGATCAACTAGCGAGCAGTACTTC	CASSGSTSEQYF
TRBV11-3	-	-	TRBJ2-1	TGTGCCAGCTGCCGGTCACCTTCCAATGAGCAGTTCTTC	CASCRSPSNEQFF
TRBV27	-	-	TRBJ1-6	TGTGCCAGCAGTTTCTCCAGTTCAGTTAATTCACCCCTCCACTTT	CASSFSSSVNSPLHF
TRBV3-1/TRBV3-2	TRBD2	-	TRBJ2-2	TGTGCCAGCAGCTCCCACGGACTAGCGGGAGGACGAGGCGGGGAGCTGTTTTTT	CASSSHGLAGGRGGELFF
TRBV25-1	TRBD1	-	TRBJ1-2	TGTGCCAGCAGGGACAGGGGGCATGGCTACACCTTC	CASRDRGHGYTF
TRBV10-3	-	-	TRBJ2-2	TGTGCCATCCAAACACCGGGGGAGCTGTTTTTT	CAIQTPGELFF
TRBV5-1	TRBD1	-	TRBJ2-3	TGCGCCAGCAGCCGGTTGGGACAGGGTGAAAAAACAGATACGCAGTATTTT	CASSRLGQGEKTDTQYF
TRBV4-3	-	-	TRBJ2-7	TGCGCCAGCAGCCAAGATCTCCAGGGGTTGAACGAGCAGTACTTC	CASSQDLQGLNEQYF
TRBV3-1/TRBV3-2	-	-	TRBJ1-1	TGTGCCAGCAGTATAGGACAGAAGAACACTGAAGCTTTCTTT	CASSIGQKNTEAFF
TRBV6-6	-	once	TRBJ2-2	TGTGCCAGCAGTAGGGGGGGCCCCACCGGGGAGCTGTTTTTT	CASSRGGPTGELFF
TRBV5-1	-	-	TRBJ1-4	TGCGCCAGCAGCTTGGAGGGATTTGTCCGGGAAAGACTGTTTTTT	CASSLEGFVRERLFF
TRBV7-2	-	-	TRBJ2-5	TGTGCCAGCAGCTTACTTGCGGAGGGGGCTCGAGGGGAGACCCAGTACTTC	CASSLLAEGARGETQYF
TRBV7-9	-	-	TRBJ1-3	TGTGCCAGCAGCCCAGGACAGCTCTCTGGAAACACCATATATTTT	CASSPGQLSGNTIYF
TRBV28	-	-	TRBJ2-3	TGTGCCAGCAGTGCGAGAGATAGGCAGTATTTT	CASSARDRQYF
TRBV15	-	few	TRBJ1-4	TGTGCCACCAGGGCTCGGGACACTAGAAATGAAAAACTGTTTTTT	CATRARDTRNEKLFF
TRBV12-3/TRBV12-4	TRBD2	few	TRBJ2-7	TGTGCCAGCAGGGGCCCGGGACTACCGTACTTC	CASRGPGLPYF
TRBV2	TRBD1	-	TRBJ1-1	TGTGCCACCCTGACAGGGACCTTGAACACTGAAGCTTTCTTT	CATLTGTLNTEAFF
TRBV7-3	-	-	TRBJ1-1	TGTGCCAGCAGGTTAACCCACCGGGACACTGAAGCTTTCTTT	CASRLTHRDTEAFF
TRBV30	-	-	TRBJ2-1	TGTGCCTGGAGCCCGGGACAAAATGAGCAGTTCTTC	CAWSPGQNEQFF
TRBV7-3	-	-	TRBJ1-1	TGTGCCAGCAGCTTAACGGCGGGGCAGGGCGACACTGAAGCTTTCTTT	CASSLTAGQGDTEAFF
TRBV5-1	-	-	TRBJ1-1	TGCGCCAGCAGCTTGGATCGACAGGTGAACACTGAAGCTTTCTTT	CASSLDRQVNTEAFF
TRBV2	-	few	TRBJ1-5	TGTGCCAGCAGTGACGACAGCACCAATCAGCCCCAGCATTTT	CASSDDSTNQPQHF
TRBV3-1/TRBV3-2	TRBD2	-	TRBJ2-3	TGTGCCAGCAGCCAGACGGGGGGGACATACTCAACGCAGTATTTT	CASSQTGGTYSTQYF
TRBV25-1	TRBD1	-	TRBJ1-6	TGTGCCAGCAGTGAACTTAGTCAGGGGGTTTACTATAATTCACCCCTCCACTTT	CASSELSQGVYYNSPLHF
TRBV5-1	TRBD2	-	TRBJ2-5	TGCGCCAGCAGCCCTGTCACTAGCGGGGGGTCGGGGACCCAGTACTTC	CASSPVTSGGSGTQYF
TRBV12-5	TRBD1	-	TRBJ1-2	TGTGCTAGTGGTTTGGTACGCCTAACGACAGGGGAGATGGACTATGGCTACACCTTC	CASGLVRLTTGEMDYGYTF